This entry is about one TCR beta chain. Then a second PCR, running about 6 to 11 cycles, was carried out with a sample-barcoded 5' primer and a J-beta primer mix. One entry per CDR3 protein, called by TCRdb with MiXCR from the 5' RACE reads. The table shows about 1,400,000 distinct CDR3 sequences, with approximately 59% occurring only once. This sample is drawn from a study of blood T cells in healthy people across ages. From germline, CDR1 is SGHTA and CDR2 FQGNSA. After removal of 7 bases from V and 2 bases from J, the junction contained 10 bases not matched to a gene. There are 16 residues in the CDR3.

The V gene is TRBV7-2, the J gene TRBJ2-5; TRBD1 aligns across 10 bases. The material sequenced was blood. The sequence was obtained from a young man in good health. CDR3 nucleotides: TGTGCCAGCACCCTCAGGGGGGACAGGGGACAAGAGACCCAGTACTTC. It is translated as CASTLRGDRGQETQYF. The complete variable domain, with remaining parts taken from reference TRBV7-2 and TRBJ2-5, reads GAGVSQSPSNKVTEKGKDVELRCDPISGHTALYWYRQSLGQGLEFLIYFQGNSAPDKSGLPSDRFSAERTGGSVSTLTIQRTQQEDSAVYLCASTLRGDRGQETQYFGPGTRLLVL.